The present T cell receptor (beta chain) was sequenced within a study of T cell repertoires in cytomegalovirus infection. Across the whole study: Both a matching HLA type and CMV infection were indicated by public TCR beta signatures. Study conclusions and caveats: Predominance within the ex vivo response was attributable to HLA-C-restricted CMV-specific TCR beta clonotypes.

Germline V CDR1 and CDR2: SGHRS, YFSETQ. With 0 bases removed from V and 5 bases from J, the gap between germline ends came to 16 bases. There are 16 residues in the CDR3. TCRdb ran MiXCR on the reads and lists one entry per CDR3 protein. The data contain around 550,000 distinct CDR3 sequences, 26% of them seen just once; the ten biggest clones take up about 13%. To note about this clonotype: Its antigen is as yet unknown.

The gene calls are TRBV5-1 and TRBJ2-3; D ambiguous. The sequencing input was PBMCs. The source of this sequence is a human donor in good health (CMV status not recorded). Some clones in this sample may be carry-over from other donors' samples. The CDR3 DNA reads as TGCGCCAGCAGCTTGGCTCTCGTTCCCGATGGAGATACGCAGTATTTT. Translating gives CASSLALVPDGDTQYF. Supplemented by reference TRBV5-1 and TRBJ2-3, the full variable domain reads KAGVTQTPRYLIKTRGQQVTLSCSPISGHRSVSWYQQTPGQGLQFLFEYFSETQRNKGNFPGRFSGRQFSNSRSEMNVSTLELGDSALYLCASSLALVPDGDTQYFGPGTRLTVL.